This T cell receptor beta chain was sequenced during a study of monozygotic twins with inflammatory bowel disease. In eight separate reactions per sample, cDNA was generated. TCRdb re-called the 5' RACE reads, yielding one record per CDR3 amino acid sequence without DNA. The sample has 150,000 to 200,000 distinct CDR3 sequences; the top ten hold around 7.2%. Germline lookup yields CDR1 SGHRS and CDR2 YFSETQ. The CDR3 is 15 amino acids. The gene calls are TRBV5-1 and TRBJ2-7; there is no DNA to check the TCRdb D call of TRBD1. The sample comprised blood. This receptor was taken from a human donor with ulcerative colitis or Crohn's disease, or a healthy co-twin of an affected twin (not recorded which). The CDR3 sequence is CASSLEGQGAYEQYF.